A selection of T cell receptor beta chains follows, all from one sample in a study of beta chain features in type 1 diabetes. Clones were sequenced by immunoSEQ multiplex PCR, and TCRdb holds only the in-frame ones, with some missing. The sample yields under 200,000 clones, around 8.5% seen once. Sequenced: central memory CD4+ T cells from blood. The receptors originated from a man aged 18-30 years in good health. Both conserved end residues are part of each CDR3. D genes are given only for firm matches.

V gene,D gene,CDR3 protein
TRBV7-2,TRBD2,CASSFSNGRSHEQYF
TRBV29-1,.,CSVEHVAPRDTQYF
TRBV6-5,.,CASRGPSSQYF
TRBV6-5,.,CASRKQGYNQPQHF
TRBV30,.,CAWSVLDGEKLFF
TRBV6-1,.,CASSEARRTNYGYTF
TRBV6-1,TRBD1,CASSDHQGEEKLFF
TRBV5-4,.,CASKTVYQETQYF
TRBV5-4,TRBD1,CASSFRTGGTDTQYF
TRBV19,.,CASSIEGAAYNEQFF
TRBV7-2,TRBD1,CASSLGTGSGANVLTF
TRBV5-1,.,CASSFLSVNEQFF
TRBV11-2,TRBD2,CASSLVAGVGDTQYF
TRBV7-2,.,CASSWQGSGANVLTF
TRBV7-8,TRBD1,CASSLAPGQGAYRAYNEQFF
TRBV4-3,.,CASSPISGDYGYTF
TRBV4-3,TRBD1,CASSDRQGAGEQYF
TRBV29-1,.,CSVEGSAEKLFF
TRBV6-5,TRBD1,CASRSGTVNTGELFF
TRBV7-2,.,CASRLQGNTEAFF
TRBV2,.,CASSPRAPGGNQPQHF
TRBV30,TRBD1,CAWSVTGAGANVLTF
TRBV6-5,TRBD1,CASSYTRSQGVGEQYF
TRBV5-1,TRBD2,CASSFGAGKETQYF
TRBV5-1,TRBD1,CASSSSGGQTQYF
TRBV7-2,.,CASSFGQHSYEQYF
TRBV7-9,TRBD1,CASSLPGQGNEKLFF
TRBV5-4,.,CASSLAGGSGANVLTF